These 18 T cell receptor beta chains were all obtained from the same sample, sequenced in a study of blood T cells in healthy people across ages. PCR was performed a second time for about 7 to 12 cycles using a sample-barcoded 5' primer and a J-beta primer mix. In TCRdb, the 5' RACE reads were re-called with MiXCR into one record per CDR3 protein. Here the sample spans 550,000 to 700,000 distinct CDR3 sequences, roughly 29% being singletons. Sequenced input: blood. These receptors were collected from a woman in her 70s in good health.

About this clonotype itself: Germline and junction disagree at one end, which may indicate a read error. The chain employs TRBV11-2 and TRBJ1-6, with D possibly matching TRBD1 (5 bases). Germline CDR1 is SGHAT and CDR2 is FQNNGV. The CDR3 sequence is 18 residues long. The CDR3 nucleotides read TGTGCCAGCAGCTTAGGGTCGGCAGGGAGCTCCTATAATTCGCCCCTCCACTTT. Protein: CASSLGSAGSSYNSPLHF.

The CDR3 coding sequence is TGTGCCAGCAGTCCAAACAGGGCCCTCCCGATAACTGAAGCTTTCTTT. It yields the protein CASSPNRALPITEAFF. The genes are TRBV27 and TRBJ1-1; possible D gene TRBD1, 6 bases. This CDR3 has 16 amino acids. Between the trimmed V and J ends, which lost 5 bases and 5 bases, there was a span of 21 bases. Per the germline V gene, CDR1 is MNHEY and CDR2 is SMNVEV (reference sequence).

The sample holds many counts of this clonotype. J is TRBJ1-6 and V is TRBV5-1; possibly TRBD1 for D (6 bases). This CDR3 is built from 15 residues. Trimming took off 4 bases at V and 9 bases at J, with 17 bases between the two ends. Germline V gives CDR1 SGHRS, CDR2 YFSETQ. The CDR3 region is CASSLGGGVGSPLHF. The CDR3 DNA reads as TGCGCCAGCAGCCTGGGAGGGGGGGTCGGTTCACCCCTCCACTTT.

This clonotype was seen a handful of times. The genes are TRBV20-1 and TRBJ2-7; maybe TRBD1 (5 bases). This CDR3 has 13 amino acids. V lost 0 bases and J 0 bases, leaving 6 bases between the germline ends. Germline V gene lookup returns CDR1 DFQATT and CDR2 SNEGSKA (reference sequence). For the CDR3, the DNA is TGCAGTGCTAGAGAGGGGCTCTCCTACGAGCAGTACTTC. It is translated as CSAREGLSYEQYF.

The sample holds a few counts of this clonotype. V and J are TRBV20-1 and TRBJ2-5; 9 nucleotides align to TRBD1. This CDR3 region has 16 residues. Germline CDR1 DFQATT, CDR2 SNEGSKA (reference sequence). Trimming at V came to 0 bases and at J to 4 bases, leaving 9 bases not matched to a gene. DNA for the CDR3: TGCAGTGCTAGAGACCACCCGGGACAGGGACGAGAGACCCAGTACTTC. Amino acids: CSARDHPGQGRETQYF.

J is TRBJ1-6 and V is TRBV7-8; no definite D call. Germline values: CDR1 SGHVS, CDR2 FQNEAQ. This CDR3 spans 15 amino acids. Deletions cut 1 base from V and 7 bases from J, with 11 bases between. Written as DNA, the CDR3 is TGTGCCAGCAGCTTAGTGGGCAGGAGCAATTCACCCCTCCACTTT. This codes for CASSLVGRSNSPLHF. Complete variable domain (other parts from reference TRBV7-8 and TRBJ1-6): GAGVSQSPRYKVAKRGQDVALRCDPISGHVSLFWYQQALGQGPEFLTYFQNEAQLDKSGLPSDRFFAERPEGSVSTLKIQRTQQEDSAVYLCASSLVGRSNSPLHFGNGTRLTVT.

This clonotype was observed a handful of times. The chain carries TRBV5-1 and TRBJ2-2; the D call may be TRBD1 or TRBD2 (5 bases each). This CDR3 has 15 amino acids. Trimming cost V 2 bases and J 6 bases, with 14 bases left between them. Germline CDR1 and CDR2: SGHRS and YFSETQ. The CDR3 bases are TGCGCCAGCAGCTTCTTCGGGCTGGGGGCCGGGGAGCTGTTTTTT. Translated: CASSFFGLGAGELFF.

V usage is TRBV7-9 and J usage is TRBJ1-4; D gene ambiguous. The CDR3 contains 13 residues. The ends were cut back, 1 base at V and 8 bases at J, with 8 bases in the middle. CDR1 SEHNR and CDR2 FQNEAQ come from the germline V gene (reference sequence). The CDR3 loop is CASSLGGLEKLFF. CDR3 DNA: TGTGCCAGCAGCTTAGGCGGTTTAGAAAAACTGTTTTTT.

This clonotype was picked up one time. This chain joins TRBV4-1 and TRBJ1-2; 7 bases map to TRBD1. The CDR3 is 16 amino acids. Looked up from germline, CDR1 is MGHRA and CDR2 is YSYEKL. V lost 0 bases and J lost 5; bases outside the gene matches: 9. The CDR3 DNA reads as TGCGCCAGCAGCCAAGAAGGGGGAGGGGGCCAGTATGGCTACACCTTC. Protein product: CASSQEGGGGQYGYTF.

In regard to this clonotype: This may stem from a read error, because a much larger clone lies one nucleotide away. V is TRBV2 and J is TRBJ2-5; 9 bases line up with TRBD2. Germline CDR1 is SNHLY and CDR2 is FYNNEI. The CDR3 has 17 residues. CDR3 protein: CASSPRSGGRYQEAQYF. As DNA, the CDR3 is TGTGCCAGCAGCCCGAGGAGCGGGGGGCGTTATCAAGAGGCCCAGTACTTC.

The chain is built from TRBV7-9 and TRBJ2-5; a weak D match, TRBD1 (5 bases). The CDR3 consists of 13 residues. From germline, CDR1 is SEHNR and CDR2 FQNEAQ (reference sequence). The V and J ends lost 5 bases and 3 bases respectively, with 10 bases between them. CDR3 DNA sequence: TGTGCCAGCAGCACAATAGGGGAAGAGACCCAGTACTTC. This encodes CASSTIGEETQYF.

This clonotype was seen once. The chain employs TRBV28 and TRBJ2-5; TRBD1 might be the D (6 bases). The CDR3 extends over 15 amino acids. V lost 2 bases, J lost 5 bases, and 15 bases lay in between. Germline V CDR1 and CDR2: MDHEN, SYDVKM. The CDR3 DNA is TGTGCCAGCAGTTTACGCCCAGGGGAATTGGAGACCCAGTACTTC. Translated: CASSLRPGELETQYF.

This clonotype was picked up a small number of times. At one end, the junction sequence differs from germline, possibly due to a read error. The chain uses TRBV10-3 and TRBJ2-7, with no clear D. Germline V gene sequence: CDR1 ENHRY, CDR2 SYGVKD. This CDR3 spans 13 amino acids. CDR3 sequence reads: CAISEGQPYERYF. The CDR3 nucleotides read TGTGCCATCAGTGAGGGGCAGCCCTACGAGCGGTACTTC.

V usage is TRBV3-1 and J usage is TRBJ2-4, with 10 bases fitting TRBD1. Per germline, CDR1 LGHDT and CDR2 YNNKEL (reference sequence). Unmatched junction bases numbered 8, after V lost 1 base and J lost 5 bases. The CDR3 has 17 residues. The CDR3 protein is CASSQGPRTGGQNIQYF. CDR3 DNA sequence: TGTGCCAGCAGCCAAGGTCCTAGGACAGGGGGGCAAAACATTCAGTACTTC.

The CDR3: CASSQDVLAGRFETQYF. The CDR3 DNA sequence: TGCGCCAGCAGCCAAGATGTTCTAGCGGGACGGTTCGAGACCCAGTACTTC. The chain uses TRBV4-1 and TRBJ2-5; TRBD2 agrees at 9 bases. The CDR3 extends over 17 amino acids. Germline CDR1 and CDR2: MGHRA and YSYEKL. The V and J ends lost 0 bases and 5 bases, in that order; junction bases with no gene match: 10.

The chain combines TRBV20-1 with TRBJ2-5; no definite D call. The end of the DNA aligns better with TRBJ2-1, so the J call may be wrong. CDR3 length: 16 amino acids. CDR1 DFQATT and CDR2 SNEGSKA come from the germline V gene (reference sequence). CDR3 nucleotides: TGCAGTGCTAGGGTACAACGGACCCCGAGTCGGGATGAGCAGTTCTTC. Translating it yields CSARVQRTPSRDEQFF.

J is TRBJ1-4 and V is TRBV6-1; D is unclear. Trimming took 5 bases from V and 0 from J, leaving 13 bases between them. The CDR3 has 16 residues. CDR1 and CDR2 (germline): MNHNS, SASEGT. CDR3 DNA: TGTGCCAGCAGTCGTCGACACTCTGCAACTAATGAAAAACTGTTTTTT. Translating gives CASSRRHSATNEKLFF.

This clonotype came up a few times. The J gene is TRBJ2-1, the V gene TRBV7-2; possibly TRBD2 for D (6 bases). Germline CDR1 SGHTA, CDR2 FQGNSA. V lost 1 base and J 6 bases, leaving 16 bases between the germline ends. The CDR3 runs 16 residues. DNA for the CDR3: TGTGCCAGCAGCTTAGGGAGGGGTTCAAGGGGCAATGAGCAGTTCTTC. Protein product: CASSLGRGSRGNEQFF.